The source of this T cell receptor beta chain is a study of shared clonotypes between healthy human individuals. Study background: Per donor, CD8 memory used one plate, CD8 naive used two, CD4 memory used three and CD4 naive used three. Study-level points and caveats: In this cohort, only blood was sampled, and tissue repertoires likely differ. A generally larger estimated richness was seen in naive subsets than in memory subsets.

This clone was detected a few times. Its antigen remains unidentified. Germline V gene data show CDR1 as MGHRA and CDR2 as YSYEKL. Deletions cut 3 bases from V and 4 bases from J, with 16 bases between. The CDR3 has 16 residues. The assay ran at deep level. The table came from immunoSEQ multiplex PCR; TCRdb's copy has only in-frame clones and leaves some out. Here the sample spans 90,000 to 130,000 clones, 68% being singletons. The TCR was taken from a woman between 25 and 40 years old in good health. The rearrangement joins TRBV4-1 to TRBJ2-1; TRBD1 or TRBD2 may be the D gene (6 bases each). Sequenced material: memory CD8+ T cells sorted from blood. Subset: CD45RO+ cells pooled with CCR7-negative TemRA cells. As DNA, the CDR3 is TGCGCCAGCAGCCAGGTCTCTAGGGGGGCATACAATGAGCAGTTCTTC. Translating it yields CASSQVSRGAYNEQFF.